The subject of this entry is one T cell receptor beta chain. The sample belongs to a study of OX40 agonist ivuxolimab in advanced cancers. The method was immunoSEQ multiplex PCR; TCRdb's version includes in-frame clones alone and lacks a portion of them. The table includes about 17,000 clones, 80% to 90% detected once. The sequenced sample was CD4+ or CD8+ T cells sorted from blood, obtained in a trial of the OX40 agonist ivuxolimab. The receptor was isolated from an adult with an advanced solid tumor such as melanoma, head and neck, liver or kidney cancer.

CDR3: CASSQDRLAGVGLYEQYF. CDR3 bases: TGTGCCAGCAGCCAAGATAGGCTAGCGGGAGTGGGTCTCTACGAGCAGTACTTC. The V gene is TRBV4-2, the J gene TRBJ2-7, with TRBD2 matching 10 bases. Germline V gene data show CDR1 as LGHNA and CDR2 as YNFKEQ. CDR3 length: 18 residues. V lost 0 bases, J lost 3 bases, and 11 bases stayed unmatched.